This TCR beta chain is drawn from a study of graft-versus-host responses after intestinal transplantation. V was shortened by 4 bases and J by 5 bases, with 14 bases between the two germline ends. The length of the CDR3 is 15 residues. CDR1 is MNHEY, CDR2 SVGAGI, per germline. This clone was seen once. Its target is unknown. Assay used: immunoSEQ multiplex PCR; TCRdb lists only in-frame clones, some missing. Seen here are tens of thousands of clones, under 85% observed once, and the top ten hold roughly a sixth. The gene calls are TRBV6-5 and TRBJ2-2, with D perhaps TRBD1 (6 bases). The TCR originated in a human donor who received an intestinal transplant. This material consisted of unstimulated CD8+ T cells sorted from spleen or lymph node cells, taken before intestinal transplant. CDR3 region: CASSSRTAGTGELFF. The CDR3, as DNA: TGTGCCAGCAGTTCCCGGACAGCAGGGACCGGGGAGCTGTTTTTT.